What follows is one T cell receptor (beta chain) and its context. This specimen comes from a study of blood T cell repertoires in COVID-19. Study-level background: COVID-19 samples collected from the United States, Italy and Spain covered acute and convalescent phases. T cells, B-cell-depleted T cells, or PBMCs supplied cDNA or gDNA.

The germline V gene encodes CDR1 MGHRA and CDR2 YSYEKL. Trimming removed 1 base from V and 3 bases from J, with 13 bases in between. This CDR3 comprises 16 residues. In the authors' workflow: Amplification with reference gene primers provided the estimates of nucleated cell counts. The assay was immunoSEQ multiplex PCR, and TCRdb's table has in-frame clones only and misses some. V, J and clone size are taken as reported in that table, and D and trimming were inferred from the DNA itself. The sample contains about 230,000 clones, approximately 80% of which appear only once. Sequenced: peripheral blood. The receptor's source is a middle-aged man with acute or convalescent COVID-19. This chain connects TRBV4-1 to TRBJ2-1; a weak D match, TRBD2 (6 bases). CDR3 bases: TGCGCCAGCAGCCAAGGGGGACTGGCGGGCTACAATGAGCAGTTCTTC. Its protein product is CASSQGGLAGYNEQFF.